The clone carrying this TCR beta chain has just one count. The record originates from a study of T cell changes during pregnancy in multiple sclerosis. With 5 bases removed from V and 6 bases from J, the gap between germline ends came to 4 bases. Germline lookup yields CDR1 SQVTM and CDR2 ANQGSEA. The CDR3 totals 10 residues. Generated by immunoSEQ multiplex PCR, the TCRdb table keeps only in-frame clones and is missing some. Of 26,000 or so clones listed, roughly 89% are singletons. J is TRBJ1-4 and V is TRBV29-1; D is ambiguous. This TCR was recovered from a female donor in good health, enrolled as a control in a pregnancy study. Source: CD4+ T cells from peripheral blood mononuclear cells, taken in the first trimester of pregnancy. The CDR3 DNA is TGCAGCGTTCAGGATGAAAAACTGTTTTTT. Protein: CSVQDEKLFF.